The clone carrying this T cell receptor beta chain occurred once. In the authors' methods: Quantification of nucleated cells was approximated via reference gene primer amplification. Only in-frame clones appear in the TCRdb table, and some are missing; sequencing was by immunoSEQ multiplex PCR. That table supplies the V and J calls and clone size; D and trimming were determined from the DNA. The sample lists over 250,000 clones, 70% to 80% occurring once. V was pared by 6 bases and J by 3 bases, with 8 bases between. This CDR3 spans 13 amino acids. Germline V gives CDR1 SGHAT, CDR2 FQDESV (reference sequence). The data belong to a study of blood T cell repertoires in COVID-19. Study at large: Donors in the United States, Italy and Spain gave samples during acute or convalescent COVID-19. PBMCs, B-cell-depleted T cells, or T cells were the source of the cDNA or gDNA that made up the material.

Sequencing was carried out using peripheral blood. The source is a woman older than 75 with acute or convalescent COVID-19. The chain is built from TRBV11-1 and TRBJ2-2, with D possibly being TRBD2 (6 bases). CDR3 nucleotide sequence: TGTGCCAGCAGTAGCGGTTACACCGGGGAGCTGTTTTTT. Amino acid sequence: CASSSGYTGELFF.